The next 9 T cell receptor beta chains were all read from a single sample in a study of T cell responses to AZD1222 COVID-19 vaccine. Sequenced by immunoSEQ multiplex PCR; TCRdb stores in-frame clones only, minus some. The sample consists of roughly 120,000 clones, 88% of them appearing once. Sequences were derived from peripheral blood, sampled on day 0 of MenACWY control vaccination. The source is an adult in good health.

The rearrangement uses TRBV2 and TRBJ1-2; 10 bases are shared with TRBD1. The V and J ends lost 5 bases and 7 bases, in that order; junction bases with no gene match: 4. Germline loops: CDR1 SNHLY, CDR2 FYNNEI. CDR3 length: 13 amino acids. CDR3 amino acids: CASSSRDRGGYTF. The CDR3 coding sequence is TGTGCCAGCAGTTCCCGGGACAGGGGTGGCTACACCTTC.

CDR3 in DNA: TGCAGCGTTCTACGGGGCTCCTACGAGCAGTACTTC. It encodes CSVLRGSYEQYF. The chain recombines TRBV29-1 with TRBJ2-7; a possible D gene is TRBD2 (5 bases). Deletions cut 5 bases from V and 0 bases from J, with 8 bases between. The length of the CDR3 is 12 residues. Germline values: CDR1 SQVTM, CDR2 ANQGSEA.

This rearrangement joins TRBV27 to TRBJ2-7; perhaps TRBD1 as D (6 bases). Germline V gene sequence: CDR1 MNHEY, CDR2 SMNVEV (reference sequence). V lost 1 base and J lost 3, with 10 bases in between. CDR3 length: 14 amino acids. The CDR3 sequence: CASSLLGRGYEQYF. In DNA, the CDR3 is TGTGCCAGCAGTTTATTGGGCAGGGGCTACGAGCAGTACTTC.

This clone was seen a single time. This sequence joins TRBV3-1 (or the pseudogene TRBV3-2) and TRBJ2-4; the D gene is possibly TRBD1 (6 bases). This CDR3 has 14 residues. In germline, CDR1 is LGHDT, CDR2 YNNKEL (reference sequence). The V end lost 0 bases, the J end lost 15 bases, and 18 bases lay between the germline ends. The DNA of the CDR3 is TGTGCCAGCAGCCAAGACAGGGGAACACCACCTAGGTACTTC. Translation: CASSQDRGTPPRYF.

This clone was seen just once. The chain employs TRBV3-1 (or the pseudogene TRBV3-2) and TRBJ2-3; weak D call: TRBD1 (5 bases). The CDR3 is 15 amino acids. Germline values: CDR1 LGHDT, CDR2 YNNKEL (reference sequence). The V and J ends lost 5 bases and 2 bases respectively, with 14 bases between them. This chain's CDR3 is CASSRSTVFTDTQYF. The CDR3 nucleotides are TGTGCCAGCAGCAGGTCGACAGTATTCACAGATACGCAGTATTTT.

The J gene is TRBJ2-2, the V gene TRBV4-1; 10 nucleotides line up with TRBD2. J was trimmed by 1 base and V by 4 bases; bases with no gene match: 9. CDR1 MGHRA and CDR2 YSYEKL come from the germline V gene. There are 18 residues in the CDR3. CDR3 in amino acids: CASSPNPLAGGNTGELFF. The CDR3 bases are TGCGCCAGCAGCCCAAACCCCTTAGCGGGAGGGAACACCGGGGAGCTGTTTTTT.

This clone was detected a few times. The rearrangement uses TRBV5-1 and TRBJ2-5; D ambiguous. The germline V gene has CDR1 SGHRS and CDR2 YFSETQ. Trimming took 4 bases from V and 0 from J, leaving 16 bases between them. This CDR3 has 16 residues. CDR3 coding DNA: TGCGCCAGCAGCCCCGCAGGAAGGACGGACCAAGAGACCCAGTACTTC. This encodes CASSPAGRTDQETQYF. The full variable domain, rest sourced from reference TRBV5-1 and TRBJ2-5, is KAGVTQTPRYLIKTRGQQVTLSCSPISGHRSVSWYQQTPGQGLQFLFEYFSETQRNKGNFPGRFSGRQFSNSRSEMNVSTLELGDSALYLCASSPAGRTDQETQYFGPGTRLLVL.

The gene calls are TRBV2 and TRBJ2-6, with a tentative D call TRBD1 (5 bases). The germline gives CDR1 SNHLY, CDR2 FYNNEI. V shed 6 bases and J shed 3 bases, with 9 bases lying between them. The CDR3 runs 14 residues. Here the CDR3 DNA reads TGTGCCAGCAGCGCAGGGTTTGGGGCCAACGTCCTGACTTTC. It translates to CASSAGFGANVLTF.

This chain links TRBV4-1 with TRBJ2-5; D is uncertain. This CDR3 has 14 amino acids. Germline V lookup: CDR1 MGHRA, CDR2 YSYEKL. The V gene lost 4 bases and the J gene lost 5 bases, with 14 bases spanning the gap. CDR3 coding DNA: TGCGCCAGCAGCCCCAGGCTGGGTCGGGAGACCCAGTACTTC. It codes for CASSPRLGRETQYF.